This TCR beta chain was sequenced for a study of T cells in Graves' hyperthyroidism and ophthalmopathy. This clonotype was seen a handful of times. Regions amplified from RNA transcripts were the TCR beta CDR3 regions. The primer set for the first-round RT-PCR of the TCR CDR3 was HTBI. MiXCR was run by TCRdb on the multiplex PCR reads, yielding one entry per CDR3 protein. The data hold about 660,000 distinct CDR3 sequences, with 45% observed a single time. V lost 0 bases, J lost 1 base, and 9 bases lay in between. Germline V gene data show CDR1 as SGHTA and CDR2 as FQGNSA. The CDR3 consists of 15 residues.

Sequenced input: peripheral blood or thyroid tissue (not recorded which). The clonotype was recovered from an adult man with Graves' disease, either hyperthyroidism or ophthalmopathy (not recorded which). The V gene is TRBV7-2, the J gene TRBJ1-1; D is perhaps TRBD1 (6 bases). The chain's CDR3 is CASSLAGGQNTEAFF. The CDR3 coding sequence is TGTGCCAGCAGCTTAGCGGGGGGACAGAACACTGAAGCTTTCTTT.